The 9 T cell receptor beta chains in this list originate from one sample, sequenced in a study of metastatic and nonmetastatic thyroid tumors. All patients were treatment-naive before thyroid surgery. Using MiXCR, TCRdb re-called clones from the PCR reads. The repertoire has tens of thousands of clones, roughly 30% of them found once; the top ten carry approximately 30%. The sample comprised blood. These TCRs come from a female donor with papillary thyroid cancer or a benign thyroid nodule (not recorded which). Some clones in this sample may be carry-over from other donors' samples.

This clone was seen at least ten times. The chain carries TRBV5-1 and TRBJ1-3; D is possibly TRBD1 (5 bases). The germline CDR1 and CDR2 sequences are SGHRS and YFSETQ. V lost 7 bases, J lost 8 bases, and 10 bases lay in between. The CDR3 runs 11 residues. In nucleotides, the CDR3 is TGCGCCAGCGGGACGGAGGACACCATATATTTT. Translating gives CASGTEDTIYF. The full variable domain, in which reference TRBV5-1 and TRBJ1-3 provide the parts outside the CDR3, is KAGVTQTPRYLIKTRGQQVTLSCSPISGHRSVSWYQQTPGQGLQFLFEYFSETQRNKGNFPGRFSGRQFSNSRSEMNVSTLELGDSALYLCASGTEDTIYFGEGSWLTVV.

The chain joins TRBV5-5 to TRBJ1-2, with TRBD1 matching 10 bases. Trimming cost V 2 bases and J 8 bases; bases outside gene matches: 6. Germline V CDR1 and CDR2: SGHKS, YYEKEE (reference sequence). The CDR3 loop spans 14 amino acids. The CDR3 region has the DNA TGTGCCAGCAGCTTAGGGACAGGGGCAGGGGGCTACACCTTC. As protein: CASSLGTGAGGYTF.

The sample holds many counts of this clone. V usage is TRBV29-1 and J usage is TRBJ2-7; D unclear. The V gene's germline CDR1 is SQVTM and CDR2 ANQGSEA. Deletions cut 4 bases from V and 6 bases from J, with 10 bases between. The CDR3 loop spans 11 amino acids. The CDR3 nucleotides are TGCAGCGTTGCCGAAGTGGGCGAGCAGTACTTC. Translation gives CSVAEVGEQYF.

The chain employs TRBV5-4 and TRBJ2-3; no firm D call. The germline V gene encodes CDR1 SGHNT and CDR2 YYREEE (reference sequence). The CDR3 has 15 residues. V shed 1 base and J shed 5 bases, with 14 bases lying between them. In nucleotides, the CDR3 is TGTGCCAGCAGCTTGCTCCCGCAGAATTTAGATACGCAGTATTTT. This encodes CASSLLPQNLDTQYF.

As to this clone: Likely a read error: the CDR3 ends without its conserved phenylalanine or tryptophan. V gene TRBV19 combines with J gene TRBJ2-7, with D unclear. The CDR3 loop spans 12 amino acids. The germline gives CDR1 LNHDA, CDR2 SQIVND (reference sequence). CDR3: CASSISSSEQYL. The CDR3 nucleotides are TGTGCCAGTAGTATTAGTTCCTCCGAGCAGTACTTG.

Ten or more counts support this clone. The chain employs TRBV4-3 and TRBJ2-2; 7 positions match TRBD1. Germline loops: CDR1 LGHNA, CDR2 YSLEER. J was trimmed by 4 bases and V by 0 bases; bases with no gene match: 5. The CDR3 has 16 amino acids. Here the CDR3 DNA reads TGCGCCAGCAGCCAAGATCGAACAGGGGTCACCGGGGAGCTGTTTTTT. Its translation: CASSQDRTGVTGELFF.

The rearrangement links TRBV5-1 to TRBJ2-7; D is perhaps TRBD1 (6 bases). Trimming removed 4 bases from V and 2 bases from J, with 13 bases in between. The CDR3 contains 14 residues. Germline V gene lookup returns CDR1 SGHRS and CDR2 YFSETQ. The CDR3 DNA follows: TGCGCCAGCAGCCTGGGGACACAACCCTACGAGCAGTACTTC. It codes for CASSLGTQPYEQYF.

At least ten counts were recorded for this clone. The chain combines TRBV28 with TRBJ2-3; 8 nucleotides align to TRBD2. The CDR3 has 15 residues. Germline trimming cut 5 bases from V and 1 base from J; bases unmatched to any gene: 5. The germline CDR1 and CDR2 sequences are MDHEN and SYDVKM. As DNA, the CDR3 is TGTGCCAGCAGTGGGATGCGGGGGGGCACAGATACGCAGTATTTT. Translation: CASSGMRGGTDTQYF.

Details on this clone: The conserved phenylalanine or tryptophan normally closing the CDR3 is absent here, so this likely arose from a read error. The CDR3 loop is CASSPRDGRFGYTL. The DNA for the CDR3 is TGTGCCAGCAGCCCCCGGGACGGACGCTTTGGCTACACCTTG. V and J are TRBV5-6 and TRBJ1-2; D is possibly TRBD1 (5 bases). CDR3 length: 14 residues. The V gene's germline CDR1 is SGHDT and CDR2 YYEEEE. V lost 4 bases to trimming and J lost 7 bases, with 17 bases between them.